One sample yielded the 15 T cell receptor beta chains listed below, sequenced in a study of response to subunit inactivated influenza vaccine. From the RT-PCR reads, TCRdb called clonotypes with MiXCR, one entry per CDR3 protein. Here the sample spans more than 700,000 distinct CDR3 sequences, approximately 22% being singletons. Sequenced material: PBMCs from blood, taken 4 to 6 days after vaccination. These receptors were collected from a man aged 50 or older who received an inactivated influenza vaccine.

This sequence joins TRBV7-3 and TRBJ2-3; D possibly corresponds to TRBD1 (6 bases). From germline, CDR1 is SGHTA and CDR2 FQGTGA. The CDR3 extends over 15 amino acids. V gave up 2 bases and J gave up 0 bases, with 9 bases separating them. The CDR3 region is CASSLSGHSTDTQYF. CDR3 sequence (DNA): TGTGCCAGCAGCTTATCGGGACACAGCACAGATACGCAGTATTTT.

There are a few counts of this clonotype. The J gene is TRBJ2-3, the V gene TRBV5-1; the match to TRBD1 covers 7 bases. The J segment lost 4 bases and the V segment lost 1 base, leaving 9 bases of the junction unmatched. CDR3 length: 16 amino acids. The germline V gene encodes CDR1 SGHRS and CDR2 YFSETQ. CDR3 protein: CASSLSGGLRSDTQYF. Here the CDR3 DNA reads TGCGCCAGCAGCTTGTCAGGGGGTCTTCGCTCAGATACGCAGTATTTT.

The chain combines TRBV20-1 with TRBJ2-5; D gene ambiguous. Between the trimmed V and J ends, which lost 1 base and 9 bases, there was a span of 12 bases. The germline CDR1 and CDR2 sequences are DFQATT and SNEGSKA (reference sequence). The CDR3 totals 12 residues. CDR3 in amino acids: CSARVAAEAQYF. The CDR3 nucleotides read TGCAGTGCTAGAGTGGCCGCTGAGGCCCAGTACTTC.

This clonotype was found a few times. The chain is built from TRBV25-1 and TRBJ2-5; D may correspond to TRBD1 or TRBD2 (5 bases each). This CDR3 is built from 14 residues. Germline assignment: CDR1 MGHDK and CDR2 SYGVNS. V was clipped by 4 bases and J by 2 bases, with 11 bases between them. DNA for the CDR3: TGTGCCAGCAGTGGGGGACGCAATCAAGAGACCCAGTACTTC. Translating gives CASSGGRNQETQYF.

The chain carries TRBV10-3 and TRBJ2-3; D uncertain. Per the germline V gene, CDR1 is ENHRY and CDR2 is SYGVKD. Trimming cost V 10 bases and J 3 bases, with 11 bases left between them. CDR3 length equals 12 residues. CDR3 loop: CATQSQTDTQYF. For the CDR3, the DNA is TGTGCCACCCAGTCTCAAACAGATACGCAGTATTTT.

This clonotype was recorded a few times. The chain is built from TRBV5-1 and TRBJ1-5; D gene ambiguous. V was shortened by 0 bases and J by 3 bases, with 7 bases between the two germline ends. The CDR3 length is 14 residues. The germline V gene encodes CDR1 SGHRS and CDR2 YFSETQ. In DNA form, the CDR3 reads TGCGCCAGCAGCTTGGGGGCAGTCAATCAGCCCCAGCATTTT. This gives the protein CASSLGAVNQPQHF.

J is TRBJ2-3 and V is TRBV10-3; a possible D gene is TRBD2 (6 bases). There are 14 residues in the CDR3. Germline CDR1 reads ENHRY; CDR2 reads SYGVKD. V lost 2 bases and J lost 3, with 9 bases in between. Here the CDR3 DNA reads TGTGCCATCAGTGAGGGGAGGAGGACAGATACGCAGTATTTT. Translating it yields CAISEGRRTDTQYF.

This chain links TRBV21-1 with TRBJ2-3; no DNA check was done on the table's D call, TRBD2. TRBV21-1 is a listed pseudogene. This CDR3 has 16 amino acids. This CDR3 reads CASSKALAESTDTQYF. Written as DNA, the CDR3 is TGTGCCAGCAGCAAGGCGCTAGCGGAAAGCACAGATACGCAGTATTTT.

V gene TRBV7-3 combines with J gene TRBJ2-1; no definite D call. CDR3 length: 15 residues. CDR1 and CDR2 from the germline V gene are SGHTA and FQGTGA. Trimming shortened V by 2 bases and J by 12 bases, and 20 bases separated the two germline ends. CDR3 sequence: CASSLDGHTNEVQFF. CDR3 sequence (DNA): TGTGCCAGCAGCTTAGATGGCCATACGAACGAGGTGCAGTTCTTC.

The rearrangement joins TRBV28 to TRBJ1-1; a possible D gene is TRBD1 (6 bases). Germline V gives CDR1 MDHEN, CDR2 SYDVKM. This CDR3 is 11 amino acids long. The CDR3 spells CVSRGGTEAFF. CDR3 bases: TGTGTGAGCAGGGGAGGAACTGAAGCTTTCTTT.

The V call is TRBV20-1, the J call TRBJ2-3, with 7 bases lining up with TRBD2. The V gene's germline CDR1 is DFQATT and CDR2 SNEGSKA (reference sequence). Unmatched junction bases numbered 16, after V lost 5 bases and J lost 8 bases. CDR3 length: 15 residues. The CDR3 region is CSASSWEGPSGTQYF. The DNA of the CDR3 is TGCAGTGCTTCGTCGTGGGAGGGCCCATCGGGTACGCAGTATTTT.

The sample holds a few counts of this clonotype. The gene calls are TRBV10-3 and TRBJ2-2; TRBD1 matches 9 bases. This CDR3 contains 15 residues. Germline CDR1 and CDR2: ENHRY and SYGVKD. V shed 6 bases, J shed 1 base, and the junction held 3 bases outside the gene matches. The CDR3: CAIRPGQGNTGELFF. The DNA for the CDR3 is TGTGCCATCAGACCGGGACAGGGGAACACCGGGGAGCTGTTTTTT.

The CDR3 DNA reads as TGTGCCAGCAGTTTACGGGGGGCACCCCTCCACTTT. The encoded protein is CASSLRGAPLHF. The chain combines TRBV12-3 or TRBV12-4 with TRBJ1-6, with D possibly being TRBD1 (5 bases). The CDR3 is 12 amino acids. Trimming pared 2 bases from V and 11 bases from J, leaving 7 bases between.

This sequence joins TRBV7-2 and TRBJ2-5; 7 nucleotides agree with TRBD1. V was pared by 5 bases and J by 5 bases, with 11 bases of the junction left unmatched. This CDR3 is built from 15 residues. Germline assignment: CDR1 SGHTA and CDR2 FQGNSA. The CDR3 nucleotides read TGTGCCAGCAGCCCAACTACAGGGGACCGGGAGACCCAGTACTTC. Translation gives CASSPTTGDRETQYF.

This clonotype was recorded a few times. The rearrangement links TRBV5-1 to TRBJ1-2, with unresolved D. Germline CDR1 SGHRS, CDR2 YFSETQ. The V gene lost 0 bases and the J gene lost 7 bases, with 7 bases spanning the gap. The CDR3 loop spans 12 amino acids. Here the CDR3 DNA reads TGCGCCAGCAGCTTGGAGGGAATTGGCTACACCTTC. This gives the protein CASSLEGIGYTF.